The T cell receptor (beta chain) under discussion was sequenced for a study of cytomegalovirus exposure and HLA in healthy donors. PCR used 60 Vbeta primers and 13 Jbeta primers. Sequencing used immunoSEQ multiplex PCR; TCRdb keeps in-frame clones, though not all of them. Of approximately 210,000 clones listed, 79% are singletons. The CDR3 runs to 14 residues. CDR1 MNHEY and CDR2 SVGAGI come from the germline V gene. The junction had 3 bases not matched to a gene; V was cut back by 4 bases and J by 3 bases. The rearrangement joins TRBV6-5 to TRBJ1-2, with 9 bases matching TRBD1. This clonotype originated in a girl between 5 and 17 years old in good health and CMV-seropositive. Material for sequencing was PBMCs. CDR3 in amino acids: CASSSDRGYYGYTF. The CDR3 region has the DNA TGTGCCAGCAGTTCGGACAGGGGATACTATGGCTACACCTTC.